Below, 25 T cell receptor beta chains from the same sample are listed, as sequenced in a study of T-cell memory formation after mild COVID-19. MiXCR was run by TCRdb on the 5' RACE reads, yielding one entry per CDR3 protein. The repertoire has about 140,000 distinct CDR3 sequences, 13% to 15% of them found once; the top ten carry about 26%. Input material: PBMCs or a T cell subset sorted from them (not recorded which). Receptors were obtained from an adult woman who had mild COVID-19 (a few samples of this study predate the infection). Cell type and time point are not known.

The chain links TRBV13 to TRBJ2-7; TRBD1 matches 7 bases. CDR1 is PRHDT and CDR2 is FYEKMQ in the germline V gene (reference sequence). V lost 4 bases to trimming and J lost 4 bases; unmatched junction nucleotides: 4. The CDR3 contains 13 residues. The CDR3 DNA sequence: TGTGCCAGCAGCTCGGGACAGCCTTACGAGCAGTACTTC. Amino acids: CASSSGQPYEQYF.

This clonotype was detected many times. This CDR3 is CASSLWTSGNQETQYF. The CDR3 DNA sequence: TGTGCCAGCAGCCTTTGGACTAGCGGAAACCAAGAGACCCAGTACTTC. This chain joins TRBV7-6 and TRBJ2-5, with 10 bases identical to TRBD2. In germline, CDR1 is SGHVS, CDR2 FNYEAQ. The CDR3 spans 16 residues. Trimming removed 5 bases from V and 0 bases from J; junction bases left unmatched: 6.

The chain carries TRBV5-4 and TRBJ2-1, with D perhaps matching TRBD1 (5 bases). This CDR3 region has 16 residues. V was shortened by 4 bases and J by 10 bases, with 24 bases between the two germline ends. The germline V gene encodes CDR1 SGHNT and CDR2 YYREEE (reference sequence). The CDR3 region has the DNA TGTGCCAGCAGCGCAGGACATGAGGAGCCCCGAGAGGAGCAGTTCTTC. Its translation is CASSAGHEEPREEQFF.

The genes are TRBV7-8 and TRBJ2-1; no reliable D call. The V end lost 3 bases, the J end lost 7 bases, and 10 bases lay between the germline ends. The length of the CDR3 is 13 residues. Germline assignment: CDR1 SGHVS and CDR2 FQNEAQ. The CDR3 DNA is TGTGCCAGCAGCTTGCGACCATCTAATGAGCAGTTCTTC. Amino acid sequence: CASSLRPSNEQFF.

J is TRBJ1-1 and V is TRBV6-5; D perhaps matches TRBD1 (5 bases). Per germline, CDR1 MNHEY and CDR2 SVGAGI. The V gene lost 2 bases and the J gene lost 3 bases, with 13 bases spanning the gap. This CDR3 has 15 amino acids. This CDR3 is CASSYDGGFDTEAFF. As DNA, the CDR3 is TGTGCCAGCAGTTACGACGGGGGGTTTGACACTGAAGCTTTCTTT.

The chain combines TRBV12-3 or TRBV12-4 with TRBJ2-2; 8 bases align to TRBD2. Germline trimming cut 5 bases from V and 3 bases from J; bases unmatched to any gene: 8. CDR3 size: 16 residues. The CDR3 protein is CASSRPDGGDTGELFF. Here the CDR3 DNA reads TGTGCCAGCAGTAGACCCGACGGGGGGGACACCGGGGAGCTGTTTTTT.

This clonotype was counted a few times. The CDR3 loop reads CASSLYNRASTDTQYF. The CDR3 region has the DNA TGTGCCAGCAGTTTATATAATAGGGCGAGCACAGATACGCAGTATTTT. V and J are TRBV12-3 or TRBV12-4 and TRBJ2-3; D is unclear. V was clipped by 2 bases and J by 0 bases, with 12 bases between them. The CDR3 contains 16 residues.

V usage is TRBV7-6 and J usage is TRBJ2-7; no definite D call. Trimming pared 1 base from V and 5 bases from J, leaving 9 bases between. The CDR3 length is 13 residues. CDR1 SGHVS and CDR2 FNYEAQ come from the germline V gene. CDR3 residues: CASSLDPGHEQYF. The DNA for the CDR3 is TGTGCCAGCAGCTTAGATCCGGGTCACGAGCAGTACTTC.

This clonotype was picked up many times. The rearrangement links TRBV5-6 to TRBJ2-5; TRBD2 might be the D (6 bases). This CDR3 spans 15 amino acids. Germline V lookup: CDR1 SGHDT, CDR2 YYEEEE. Trimming left V 2 bases short and J 0 bases short, with 11 bases between. The CDR3 spells CASSLGGTYQETQYF. CDR3 coding DNA: TGTGCCAGCAGCTTAGGTGGGACTTACCAAGAGACCCAGTACTTC.

The chain carries TRBV11-2 and TRBJ1-3; no clear D gene. Deletions cut 5 bases from V and 4 bases from J, with 21 bases between. The CDR3 runs to 17 residues. The V gene's germline CDR1 is SGHAT and CDR2 FQNNGV. The CDR3 is CASSTAREAVYGNTIYF. In nucleotides, the CDR3 is TGTGCCAGCAGCACTGCACGGGAGGCTGTTTACGGAAACACCATATATTTT.

The chain has TRBV27 and TRBJ2-7, with 9 bases that match TRBD2. CDR3 length: 15 residues. V was clipped by 4 bases and J by 6 bases; unmatched bases: 10. Germline loops: CDR1 MNHEY, CDR2 SMNVEV (reference sequence). The CDR3 reads CASSSGWASGTEQYF. The CDR3 DNA is TGTGCCAGCAGTTCGGGTTGGGCTAGCGGGACCGAGCAGTACTTC.

The chain links TRBV7-2 to TRBJ1-2; the match to TRBD1 covers 8 bases. The CDR3 runs 16 residues. Germline CDR1 is SGHTA and CDR2 is FQGNSA. J gave up 6 bases and V 5 bases, and 14 bases lay outside the gene matches. The CDR3 coding sequence is TGTGCCAGCAGCATTTACGGACAGGGACGTATAGATGGCTACACCTTC. Amino acids: CASSIYGQGRIDGYTF.

This clonotype was seen only a few times. The rearrangement uses TRBV4-3 and TRBJ1-1, with D possibly matching TRBD1 (6 bases). CDR3 length equals 15 residues. Trimming stripped 3 bases from V and 6 bases from J, with 17 bases between. From germline, CDR1 is LGHNA and CDR2 YSLEER. CDR3 bases: TGCGCCAGCAGCCACCACAGGGCGGTGGGCGCTGAAGCTTTCTTT. Its protein product is CASSHHRAVGAEAFF.

This clonotype was seen only a few times. The J gene is TRBJ1-1, the V gene TRBV9; D is possibly TRBD1 (5 bases). The CDR3 runs 16 residues. In germline, CDR1 is SGDLS, CDR2 YYNGEE. Trimming stripped 4 bases from V and 0 bases from J, with 16 bases between. The CDR3 reads CASSSPGRAMNTEAFF. The CDR3 coding sequence is TGTGCCAGCAGCTCCCCGGGACGGGCGATGAACACTGAAGCTTTCTTT.

The DNA for the CDR3 is TGTGCCAGCAGCTTTGGGGAGTCCTATGGCTACACCTTC. Its translation: CASSFGESYGYTF. The rearrangement joins TRBV7-3 to TRBJ1-2, with D unclear. The V and J ends lost 3 bases and 4 bases respectively, with 9 bases between them. Germline values: CDR1 SGHTA, CDR2 FQGTGA. The CDR3 runs to 13 residues. The full variable domain, completed using reference TRBV7-3 and TRBJ1-2, is GAGVSQTPSNKVTEKGKYVELRCDPISGHTALYWYRQSLGQGPEFLIYFQGTGAADDSGLPNDRFFAVRPEGSVSTLKIQRTERGDSAVYLCASSFGESYGYTFGSGTRLTVV.

This clonotype was observed a handful of times. The rearrangement uses TRBV15 and TRBJ2-3, with 7 bases fitting TRBD2. The CDR3 sequence is 18 residues long. CDR1 and CDR2 (germline): LNHNV, YYDKDF (reference sequence). With V trimmed by 0 bases and J by 2 bases, 11 bases remained unmatched. The CDR3 DNA reads TGTGCCACCAGCAGAGATGGGGACTATCGGGAGTTCACAGATACGCAGTATTTT. Amino acid sequence: CATSRDGDYREFTDTQYF.

A single count supports this clonotype. This chain uses TRBV11-2 with TRBJ2-7, with TRBD1 matching over 8 bases. There are 15 residues in the CDR3. Germline V lookup: CDR1 SGHAT, CDR2 FQNNGV. V was clipped by 5 bases and J by 6 bases; unmatched bases: 12. CDR3 coding DNA: TGTGCCAGCAGCCGACAGGGGTCCAAGTGGGGCGAGCAGTACGTC. Translated, it gives CASSRQGSKWGEQYV.

This clonotype showed up just a few times. V and J are TRBV20-1 and TRBJ1-5; D gene ambiguous. Trimming pared 0 bases from V and 1 base from J, leaving 10 bases between. Germline V lookup: CDR1 DFQATT, CDR2 SNEGSKA (reference sequence). The CDR3 extends over 15 amino acids. The CDR3 loop is CSARDSVGSNQPQHF. Here the CDR3 DNA reads TGCAGTGCTAGAGATTCGGTGGGGAGCAATCAGCCCCAGCATTTT.

J is TRBJ2-3 and V is TRBV12-3 or TRBV12-4, with D tentatively TRBD2 (6 bases). Between the trimmed V and J ends, which lost 3 bases and 4 bases, there was a span of 11 bases. The CDR3 sequence is 14 residues long. CDR3 nucleotide sequence: TGTGCCAGCAGTTTCCGGGCTAGCGCAGATACGCAGTATTTT. Translating it yields CASSFRASADTQYF.

This clonotype was observed a handful of times. This chain connects TRBV30 to TRBJ2-1, with a weak D call TRBD1 (7 bases). CDR1 and CDR2 from the germline V gene are GTSNPN and SVGIG (reference sequence). V dropped 2 bases and J dropped 8 bases, with 13 bases sitting between them. The CDR3 loop spans 13 amino acids. CDR3 nucleotide sequence: TGTGCCTGGAGTCAGGGGGACTGGGATGAGCAGTTCTTC. Amino acid sequence: CAWSQGDWDEQFF.

The genes are TRBV2 and TRBJ2-1; D is tentatively TRBD1 or TRBD2 (5 bases each). Trimming removed 5 bases from V and 2 bases from J, with 10 bases in between. The germline gives CDR1 SNHLY, CDR2 FYNNEI. The CDR3 has 14 amino acids. The DNA of the CDR3 is TGTGCCAGCAGTAGATGGGGGACCTACAATGAGCAGTTCTTC. Translation: CASSRWGTYNEQFF.

The CDR3 bases are TGCAGTGCTAGAAGGCTAGCGGAGAACACCGGGGAGCTGTTTTTT. This codes for CSARRLAENTGELFF. The chain is built from TRBV20-1 and TRBJ2-2; TRBD2 agrees at 7 bases. J lost 1 base, V lost 2 bases, and 4 bases had no gene match. CDR1 and CDR2 from the germline V gene are DFQATT and SNEGSKA (reference sequence). This CDR3 is built from 15 residues.

The V gene is TRBV15, the J gene TRBJ1-2; D may be TRBD1 (6 bases). This CDR3 has 18 residues. CDR1 LNHNV and CDR2 YYDKDF come from the germline V gene (reference sequence). V lost 4 bases to trimming and J lost 5 bases, with 26 bases between them. CDR3 in DNA: TGTGCCACCAGCAAAATCGTGGTTACAGGGCCAGCGGAATATGGCTACACCTTC. It translates to CATSKIVVTGPAEYGYTF.

This clonotype was detected a few times. J is TRBJ2-7 and V is TRBV29-1; D may be TRBD1 (5 bases). The V gene lost 4 bases and the J gene lost 4 bases, with 23 bases spanning the gap. The CDR3 sequence is 16 residues long. CDR1 and CDR2 (germline): SQVTM, ANQGSEA. The CDR3 reads CSVVSDSAQMKYEQYF. CDR3 nucleotides: TGCAGCGTTGTCTCCGACAGTGCGCAAATGAAGTACGAGCAGTACTTC.

This clonotype was observed a few times. V usage is TRBV24-1 and J usage is TRBJ1-1; D unresolved. V was trimmed by 1 base and J by 8 bases, leaving 4 bases between them. The CDR3 has 11 amino acids. Germline assignment: CDR1 KGHDR and CDR2 SFDVKD. The CDR3: CATSDFTEAFF. The CDR3, as DNA: TGTGCCACCAGTGATTTCACAGAAGCTTTCTTT.